This TCR beta chain was profiled in a study of T cell repertoires in cytomegalovirus infection. Study information: Epitope selection comprised recently identified HLA-C-restricted CMV epitopes and well-studied HLA-B-restricted CMV epitopes. Indications came from public TCR beta signatures; they pointed to CMV infection and to a matching HLA type. Points from the study as a whole: Predominance within the ex vivo response was attributable to HLA-C-restricted CMV-specific TCR beta clonotypes.

Concerning this clonotype: Its specificity is unknown.

TCRdb recomputed calls from the reads with MiXCR, one row per CDR3 protein. The sample lists tens of thousands of distinct CDR3 sequences; around 43% were seen once. After removal of 6 bases from V and 0 bases from J, the junction contained 17 bases not matched to a gene. CDR3 size: 20 residues. The sample consisted of CD8+ T cells from cultured PBMCs, taken from culture after CMV antigen stimulation. The chain has TRBV12-3 or TRBV12-4 and TRBJ2-6; TRBD1 agrees at 7 bases. This clonotype originated in a human donor in good health (CMV status not recorded). Some clones in this sample may be carry-over from other donors' samples. The chain's CDR3 is CASSYTTFGTVLSGANVLTF. The CDR3 coding sequence is TGTGCCAGCAGCTATACGACCTTCGGGACAGTTCTCTCTGGGGCCAACGTCCTGACTTTC.